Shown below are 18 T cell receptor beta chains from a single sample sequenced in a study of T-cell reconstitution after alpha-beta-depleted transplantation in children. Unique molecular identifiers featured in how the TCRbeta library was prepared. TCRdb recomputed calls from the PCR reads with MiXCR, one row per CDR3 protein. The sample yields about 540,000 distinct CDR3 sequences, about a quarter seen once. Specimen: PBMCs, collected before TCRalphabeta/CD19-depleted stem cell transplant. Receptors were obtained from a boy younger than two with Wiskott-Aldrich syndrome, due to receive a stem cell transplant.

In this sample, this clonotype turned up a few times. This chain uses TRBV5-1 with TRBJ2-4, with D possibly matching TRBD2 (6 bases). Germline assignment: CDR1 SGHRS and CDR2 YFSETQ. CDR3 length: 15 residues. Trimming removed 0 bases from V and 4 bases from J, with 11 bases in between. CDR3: CASSLGSGDKNIQYF. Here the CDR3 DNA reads TGCGCCAGCAGCTTGGGGTCGGGGGATAAAAACATTCAGTACTTC.

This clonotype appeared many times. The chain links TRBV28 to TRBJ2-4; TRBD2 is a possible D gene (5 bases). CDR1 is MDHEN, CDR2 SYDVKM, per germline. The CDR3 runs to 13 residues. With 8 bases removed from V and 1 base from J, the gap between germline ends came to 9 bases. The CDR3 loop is CASGSRAKNIQYF. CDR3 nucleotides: TGTGCCAGCGGGAGTCGGGCCAAAAACATTCAGTACTTC.

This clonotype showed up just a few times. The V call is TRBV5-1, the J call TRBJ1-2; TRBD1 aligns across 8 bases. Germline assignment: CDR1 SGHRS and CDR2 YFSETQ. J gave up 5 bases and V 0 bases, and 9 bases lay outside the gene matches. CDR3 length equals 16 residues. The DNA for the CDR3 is TGCGCCAGCAGCTTGGAGACAGGGGATAGTGCTTATGGCTACACCTTC. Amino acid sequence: CASSLETGDSAYGYTF.

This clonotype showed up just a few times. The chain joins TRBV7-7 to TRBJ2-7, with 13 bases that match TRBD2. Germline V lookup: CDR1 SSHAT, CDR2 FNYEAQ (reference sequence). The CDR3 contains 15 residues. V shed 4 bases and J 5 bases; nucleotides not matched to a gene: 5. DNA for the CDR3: TGTGCCAGCAGCTCGGGACTAGCGGGACGGAACGAGCAGTACTTC. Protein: CASSSGLAGRNEQYF. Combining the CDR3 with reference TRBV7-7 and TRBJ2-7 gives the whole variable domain GAGVSQSPRYKVTKRGQDVTLRCDPISSHATLYWYQQALGQGPEFLTYFNYEAQPDKSGLPSDRFSAERPEGSISTLTIQRTEQRDSAMYRCASSSGLAGRNEQYFGPGTRLTVT.

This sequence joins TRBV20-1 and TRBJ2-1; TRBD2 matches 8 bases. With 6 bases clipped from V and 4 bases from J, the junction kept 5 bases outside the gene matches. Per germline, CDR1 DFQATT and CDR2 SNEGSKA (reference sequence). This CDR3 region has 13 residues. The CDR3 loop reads CSAAGLVYNEQFF. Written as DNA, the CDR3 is TGCAGTGCCGCGGGACTAGTATACAATGAGCAGTTCTTC.

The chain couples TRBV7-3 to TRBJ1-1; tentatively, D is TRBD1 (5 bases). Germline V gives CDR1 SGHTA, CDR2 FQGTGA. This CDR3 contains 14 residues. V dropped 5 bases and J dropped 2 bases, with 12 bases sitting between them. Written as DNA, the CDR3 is TGTGCCAGCAGCCCGGGACGGATAAACACTGAAGCTTTCTTT. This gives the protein CASSPGRINTEAFF.

The CDR3 DNA sequence: TGCGCCAGCAGCCATGCCGGACAGGGAATAGACTATGGCTACACCTTC. Protein sequence: CASSHAGQGIDYGYTF. The chain links TRBV4-1 to TRBJ1-2, with 8 bases fitting TRBD1. Germline V gene data show CDR1 as MGHRA and CDR2 as YSYEKL. V shed 3 bases and J 3 bases; nucleotides not matched to a gene: 9. The CDR3 contains 16 residues.

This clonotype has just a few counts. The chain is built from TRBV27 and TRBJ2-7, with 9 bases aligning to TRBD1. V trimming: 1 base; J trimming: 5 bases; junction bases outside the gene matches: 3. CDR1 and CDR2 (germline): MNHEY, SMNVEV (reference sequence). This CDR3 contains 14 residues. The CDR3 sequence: CASSLWDRAHEQYF. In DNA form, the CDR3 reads TGTGCCAGCAGTTTATGGGACAGGGCCCACGAGCAGTACTTC.

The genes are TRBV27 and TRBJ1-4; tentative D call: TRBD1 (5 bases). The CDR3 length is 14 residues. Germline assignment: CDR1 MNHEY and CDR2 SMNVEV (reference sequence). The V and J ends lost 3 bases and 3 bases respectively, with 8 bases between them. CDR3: CASSFQGSNEKLFF. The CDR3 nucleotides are TGTGCCAGCAGTTTTCAGGGATCTAATGAAAAACTGTTTTTT.

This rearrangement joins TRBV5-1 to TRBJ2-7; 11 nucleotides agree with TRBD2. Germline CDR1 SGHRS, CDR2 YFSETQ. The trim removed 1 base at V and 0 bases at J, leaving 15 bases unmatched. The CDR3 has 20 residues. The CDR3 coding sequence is TGCGCCAGCAGCTTGAGTCTAGCGGGAGGTGTAGGCGTCTTCTCCTACGAGCAGTACTTC. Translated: CASSLSLAGGVGVFSYEQYF.

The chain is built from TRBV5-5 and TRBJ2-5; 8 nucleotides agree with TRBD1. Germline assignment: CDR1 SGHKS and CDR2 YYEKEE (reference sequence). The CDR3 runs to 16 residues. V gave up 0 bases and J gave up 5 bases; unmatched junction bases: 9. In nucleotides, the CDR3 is TGTGCCAGCAGCTTGGAGCAGGGGGCTGGAGGGGAGACCCAGTACTTC. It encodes CASSLEQGAGGETQYF.

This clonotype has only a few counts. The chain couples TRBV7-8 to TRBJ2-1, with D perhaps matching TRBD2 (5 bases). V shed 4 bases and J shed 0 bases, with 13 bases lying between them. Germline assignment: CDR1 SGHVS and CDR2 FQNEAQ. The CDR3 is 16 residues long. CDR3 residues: CASSSRTSFSYNEQFF. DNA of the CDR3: TGTGCCAGCAGCTCCCGTACTAGTTTCTCCTACAATGAGCAGTTCTTC.

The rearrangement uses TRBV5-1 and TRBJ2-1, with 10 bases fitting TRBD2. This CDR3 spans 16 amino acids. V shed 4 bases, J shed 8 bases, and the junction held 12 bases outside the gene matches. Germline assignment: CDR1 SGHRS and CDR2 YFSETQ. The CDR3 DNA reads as TGCGCCAGCAGCAAATCAACTAGCGGGAACGTCCATGAGCAGTTCTTC. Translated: CASSKSTSGNVHEQFF.

In nucleotides, the CDR3 is TGTGCCAGCAGCTCCTTAAATAAGGGACGGTTAACCTCCTCTGGAAACACCATATATTTT. It translates to CASSSLNKGRLTSSGNTIYF. This chain connects TRBV11-1 to TRBJ1-3; tentatively, D is TRBD1 (5 bases). The V end was cut by 4 bases, the J end by 0 bases, with 25 bases between. The CDR3 has 20 residues. Looked up from germline, CDR1 is SGHAT and CDR2 is FQDESV (reference sequence).

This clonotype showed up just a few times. The CDR3 sequence: CASSQEGSTRDVNEQFF. The CDR3 DNA sequence: TGTGCCAGCAGCCAGGAGGGATCAACTCGAGATGTCAATGAGCAGTTCTTC. The rearrangement links TRBV3-1 to TRBJ2-1; weak D call: TRBD2 (6 bases). Trimming pared 3 bases from V and 6 bases from J, leaving 21 bases between. This CDR3 contains 17 residues. In germline, CDR1 is LGHDT, CDR2 YNNKEL (reference sequence).

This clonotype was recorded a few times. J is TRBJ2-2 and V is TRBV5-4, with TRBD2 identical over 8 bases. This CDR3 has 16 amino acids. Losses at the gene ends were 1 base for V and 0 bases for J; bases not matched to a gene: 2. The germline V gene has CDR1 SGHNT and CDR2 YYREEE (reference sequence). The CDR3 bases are TGTGCCAGCAGCTTGTTAGCGGGAACGAACACCGGGGAGCTGTTTTTT. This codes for CASSLLAGTNTGELFF.

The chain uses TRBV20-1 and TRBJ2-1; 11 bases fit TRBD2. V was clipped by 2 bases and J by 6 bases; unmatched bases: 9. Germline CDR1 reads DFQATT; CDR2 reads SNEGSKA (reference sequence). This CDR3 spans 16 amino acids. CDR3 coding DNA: TGCAGTGCTAGACTACCCTTAGCGGGAGGGATCAATGAGCAGTTCTTC. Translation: CSARLPLAGGINEQFF.

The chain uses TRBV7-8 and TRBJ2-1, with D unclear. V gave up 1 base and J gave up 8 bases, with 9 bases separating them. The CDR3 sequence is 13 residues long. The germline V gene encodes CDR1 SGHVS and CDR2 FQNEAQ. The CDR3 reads CASSLEYAHEQFF. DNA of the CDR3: TGTGCCAGCAGCTTAGAGTACGCGCATGAGCAGTTCTTC.